This is a list of T cell receptor beta chains from one sample in a study of T cell repertoires in cytomegalovirus infection. A single record per CDR3 protein comes from TCRdb applying MiXCR to the reads. Here the sample spans about 920,000 distinct CDR3 sequences, 25% to 40% being singletons. Their antigen targets remain unknown. Sequencing used cultured CD8+ T cells from PBMCs, obtained from culture after CMV antigen stimulation. Receptors originate from a human donor in good health (CMV status not recorded). Some clones in this sample may be carry-over from other donors' samples. The CDR3 runs from the conserved cysteine through the conserved F or W. Fields, in order: D gene, clone size, J gene, V gene, CDR3 protein, CDR3 DNA. A D gene is named only where the DNA matches it firmly. Size is omitted from some rows. Given values are once, few, many or a class for expanded clones.

>NA|NA|TRBJ2-2|TRBV19
CASSIHVTTGELFF
TGTGCCAGTAGTATCCATGTAACCACCGGGGAGCTGTTTTTT
>NA|few|TRBJ1-1|TRBV6-2/TRBV6-3
CASNPRGLTEAFF
TGTGCCAGCAATCCCAGGGGTCTTACTGAAGCTTTCTTT
>NA|few|TRBJ1-1|TRBV7-9
CASSTLEVKTEAFF
TGTGCCAGCAGCACGCTCGAAGTGAAGACTGAAGCTTTCTTT
>NA|NA|TRBJ2-2|TRBV19
CASSIGGLNTGELFF
TGTGCCAGTAGTATTGGGGGGCTTAACACCGGGGAGCTGTTTTTT
>TRBD1|many|TRBJ2-2|TRBV7-9
CASSARDRQTRELFF
TGTGCCAGCAGCGCCCGGGACAGACAAACAAGGGAGCTGTTTTTT
>TRBD2|NA|TRBJ2-2|TRBV27
CASRLGQVVAGGLGTGELFF
TGTGCCAGCCGCTTGGGCCAGGTGGTAGCGGGGGGGCTGGGCACCGGGGAGCTGTTTTTT
>NA|NA|TRBJ1-2|TRBV6-4
CARSSGQGPDYGYTF
TGTGCCAGATCCTCGGGGCAGGGTCCGGACTATGGCTACACCTTC
>NA|few|TRBJ1-2|TRBV29-1
CSVEDLTGNYGYTF
TGCAGCGTTGAAGATCTGACGGGGAACTATGGCTACACCTTC
>NA|few|TRBJ1-3|TRBV4-3
CASSQEVDDRGNTIYF
TGCGCCAGCAGCCAAGAGGTCGACGACCGAGGAAACACCATATATTTT
>TRBD1|NA|TRBJ1-5|TRBV27
CASSPWTGQPQHF
TGTGCCAGCAGTCCGTGGACAGGGCAGCCCCAGCATTTT
>NA|NA|TRBJ2-1|TRBV12-3/TRBV12-4
CASSLGGLRRRADEQFF
TGTGCCAGCAGTTTAGGCGGACTAAGGCGGCGCGCGGATGAGCAGTTCTTC
>NA|few|TRBJ2-7|TRBV7-9
CASSLGNNEQYF
TGTGCCAGCAGCTTAGGGAATAACGAGCAGTACTTC
>NA|NA|TRBJ2-5|TRBV9
CASSVDGEETQYF
TGTGCCAGCAGCGTAGACGGGGAAGAGACCCAGTACTTC
>NA|many|TRBJ1-3|TRBV7-2
CASSLGGGTGNTIYF
TGTGCCAGCAGCCTTGGGGGGGGTACTGGAAACACCATATATTTT
>NA|few|TRBJ2-5|TRBV7-9
CASSNRRTQETQYF
TGTGCCAGCAGCAACCGACGGACCCAAGAGACCCAGTACTTC
>NA|few|TRBJ1-4|TRBV6-1
CASSEQGAVPPATNEKLFF
TGTGCCAGCAGTGAACAGGGTGCGGTGCCCCCTGCAACTAATGAAAAACTGTTTTTT
>NA|few|TRBJ1-5|TRBV5-6
CASSKGGEGITQPQHF
TGTGCCAGCAGCAAGGGGGGCGAGGGGATAACTCAGCCCCAGCATTTT
>NA|many|TRBJ1-3|TRBV7-2
CASSLNWEFGNTIYF
TGTGCCAGCAGCTTAAATTGGGAGTTCGGAAACACCATATATTTT
>NA|NA|TRBJ2-1|TRBV12-3/TRBV12-4
CASGPGSEGGRSYNEQFF
TGTGCCAGCGGTCCCGGGTCCGAGGGGGGCAGGAGCTACAATGAGCAGTTCTTC
>NA|NA|TRBJ2-7|TRBV7-9
CASSSREVRVRDSYEQYF
TGTGCCAGCAGCTCAAGAGAGGTGAGGGTGAGGGATTCCTACGAGCAGTACTTC
>NA|NA|TRBJ2-1|TRBV6-8
CASSYGLRGDNEQFF
TGTGCCAGCAGTTACGGCTTGAGAGGGGACAATGAGCAGTTCTTC
>NA|NA|TRBJ2-6|TRBV5-6
CASSTGRPSGANVLTF
TGTGCCAGCAGCACGGGACGGCCCTCTGGGGCCAACGTCCTGACTTTC
>NA|few|TRBJ2-5|TRBV7-9
CASSSSGWETQYF
TGTGCCAGCAGCTCCAGTGGGTGGGAGACCCAGTACTTC
>TRBD1|NA|TRBJ2-1|TRBV28
CASSLLGQGGNEQFF
TGTGCCAGCAGTTTACTCGGACAGGGTGGCAATGAGCAGTTCTTC
>NA|NA|TRBJ2-5|TRBV20-1
CSARSLGSPYQETQYF
TGCAGTGCTAGATCCCTAGGGAGCCCGTACCAAGAGACCCAGTACTTC
>NA|few|TRBJ2-5|TRBV7-2
CASSFIGRQTQYF
TGTGCCAGCAGCTTCATCGGGCGGCAGACCCAGTACTTC
>TRBD1|few|TRBJ2-3|TRBV7-9
CASSFRDRDEDTQYF
TGTGCCAGCAGCTTCCGGGACAGGGATGAAGATACGCAGTATTTT
>TRBD2|many|TRBJ2-3|TRBV27
CASSTGLAGTQYF
TGTGCCAGCAGTACGGGACTAGCGGGGACGCAGTATTTT
>TRBD2|few|TRBJ2-2|TRBV6-1
CASSEKPGGFTGELFF
TGTGCCAGCAGTGAAAAGCCGGGGGGATTCACCGGGGAGCTGTTTTTT
>TRBD1|many|TRBJ1-1|TRBV7-2
CASSEQGWSDTEAFF
TGTGCCAGCAGCGAACAGGGGTGGTCGGACACTGAAGCTTTCTTT
>NA|NA|TRBJ1-5|TRBV4-1
CASSQVWAGDSNQPQHF
TGCGCCAGCAGCCAAGTTTGGGCAGGGGATAGCAATCAGCCCCAGCATTTT
>TRBD1|NA|TRBJ1-5|TRBV6-1
CASSDGQGFQPQHF
TGTGCCAGCAGTGATGGACAGGGGTTCCAGCCCCAGCATTTT
>NA|few|TRBJ2-1|TRBV7-9
CASSLSTVNEQFF
TGTGCCAGCAGCTTATCGACAGTCAATGAGCAGTTCTTC
>NA|few|TRBJ1-6|TRBV28
CASTWGGSDNSPLHF
TGTGCCAGCACCTGGGGGGGGTCAGATAATTCACCCCTCCACTTT
>TRBD1|many|TRBJ2-4|TRBV7-2
CASSLWDRVGIQYF
TGTGCCAGCAGCTTATGGGACAGGGTTGGCATTCAGTACTTC
>TRBD1|NA|TRBJ1-2|TRBV19
CASSIRDRERDGYTF
TGTGCCAGTAGTATACGGGACAGGGAAAGGGATGGCTACACCTTC
>NA|NA|TRBJ2-2|TRBV28
CASTSRRRTANTGELFF
TGTGCCAGCACCTCACGGCGGAGAACCGCGAACACCGGGGAGCTGTTTTTT
>TRBD1|many|TRBJ1-2|TRBV7-8
CASSGSGTGWLGYTF
TGTGCCAGCAGCGGCTCCGGGACAGGGTGGCTTGGCTACACCTTC
>NA|few|TRBJ2-1|TRBV20-1
CSARAHSASPGDEQFF
TGCAGTGCTAGAGCTCACTCAGCTAGTCCGGGGGATGAGCAGTTCTTC
>TRBD2|many|TRBJ2-1|TRBV6-1
CASSGLAGGHNEQFF
TGTGCCAGCAGTGGCCTAGCGGGGGGGCACAATGAGCAGTTCTTC
>NA|few|TRBJ1-2|TRBV13
CASSLVSGVYGYTF
TGTGCCAGCAGCTTAGTTAGCGGCGTCTATGGCTACACCTTC
>NA|NA|TRBJ1-1|TRBV6-5
CANSYSGRLDTEAFF
TGTGCCAACAGTTACTCGGGCAGGCTCGACACTGAAGCTTTCTTT
>TRBD1|few|TRBJ2-2|TRBV4-1
CASSRFYSRGQNTGELFF
TGCGCCAGCAGCCGTTTCTACTCCAGGGGGCAGAACACCGGGGAGCTGTTTTTT
>NA|few|TRBJ2-3|TRBV11-1
CASSSYSTDTQYF
TGTGCCAGCAGCTCCTACAGTACAGATACGCAGTATTTT
>NA|few|TRBJ1-2|TRBV7-4
CASSARTVYYGYTF
TGTGCCAGCAGCGCCAGGACAGTCTACTATGGCTACACCTTC
>NA|many|TRBJ2-7|TRBV15
CATSRWAQGVGGEQYF
TGTGCCACCAGCAGATGGGCGCAGGGGGTCGGGGGCGAGCAGTACTTC
>NA|NA|TRBJ1-6|TRBV7-3
CASSLVIGSPLHF
TGTGCCAGCAGCTTGGTAATAGGTTCACCCCTCCACTTT
>TRBD1|many|TRBJ1-2|TRBV7-2
CASSLPQQGRYGYTF
TGTGCCAGCAGCTTACCCCAACAGGGGCGCTATGGCTACACCTTC
>NA|few|TRBJ2-1|TRBV2
CASTKGIEQFF
TGTGCCAGCACCAAGGGAATTGAGCAGTTCTTC
>NA|NA|TRBJ2-5|TRBV6-5
CASSYGVSEETQYF
TGTGCCAGCAGTTACGGAGTCTCCGAAGAGACCCAGTACTTC
>NA|many|TRBJ1-1|TRBV7-9
CASSLVAGRGTEAFF
TGTGCCAGCAGCTTAGTGGCTGGTCGGGGCACTGAAGCTTTCTTT
>TRBD2|once|TRBJ2-1|TRBV15
CATSPTGGANEQFF
TGTGCCACCAGTCCCACCGGGGGGGCCAATGAGCAGTTCTTC
>TRBD1|NA|TRBJ1-1|TRBV7-9
CASSRRDRITEAFF
TGTGCCAGCAGCCGAAGGGACAGGATCACTGAAGCTTTCTTT
>NA|NA|TRBJ2-5|TRBV19
CASSLRREMETQYF
TGTGCCAGTAGTCTAAGACGCGAAATGGAGACCCAGTACTTC
>NA|NA|TRBJ1-1|TRBV7-8
CASGLTGLMNTEAFF
TGTGCCAGCGGATTGACGGGACTTATGAACACTGAAGCTTTCTTT
>NA|NA|TRBJ2-5|TRBV4-1
CASSQGVGGSQETQYF
TGCGCCAGCAGCCAAGGGGTGGGGGGCTCCCAAGAGACCCAGTACTTC
>NA|NA|TRBJ1-1|TRBV10-3
CAISESGGVNTEAFF
TGTGCCATCAGTGAGTCGGGGGGAGTTAACACTGAAGCTTTCTTT
>NA|NA|TRBJ2-1|TRBV6-2/TRBV6-3
CASSYIRGEALDEQFF
TGTGCCAGCAGTTACATCAGGGGAGAGGCTTTAGATGAGCAGTTCTTC